This T cell receptor beta chain emerged from a study of neurological immune-mediated disorders. This clonotype was seen repeatedly, ten times or more. One entry per CDR3 protein results from TCRdb running MiXCR on the 5' RACE reads. The sample carries over 45,000 distinct CDR3 sequences, about 4% recorded once. The V and J ends lost 4 bases and 4 bases respectively, with 11 bases between them. The CDR3 totals 14 residues. Germline V gene data show CDR1 as MNHNY and CDR2 as SVGAGI (reference sequence). Sequenced sample: CD4+ T cells from blood. The gene calls are TRBV6-6 and TRBJ2-1; D is ambiguous. The source is a middle-aged woman with multiple sclerosis. CDR3 amino acids: CASSSGVGYNEQFF. CDR3 nucleotide sequence: TGTGCCAGCAGTTCTGGGGTAGGATACAATGAGCAGTTCTTC.